This T cell receptor (beta chain) was sequenced in a study of prognosis after radiotherapy for stage I lung cancer. Looking at the study overall: Histology showed adenocarcinoma in around twelve patients versus squamous cell carcinoma in seven.

Multiplex PCR in two rounds served to amplify TCR beta CDR3 from genomic DNA. The authors ran first-round PCR with primers specific to each TRBV and TRBJ gene. Using its own MiXCR run on the multiplex PCR reads, TCRdb lists one record per CDR3 protein. Of approximately 18,000 distinct CDR3 sequences listed, about 50% are singletons. The V and J ends lost 3 bases and 1 base respectively, with 7 bases between them. This CDR3 has 13 amino acids. Germline values: CDR1 LNHNV, CDR2 YYDKDF (reference sequence). This clonotype was observed many times. Sequences were derived from PBMCs, sampled before or after stereotactic body radiation therapy (not recorded which). The chain recombines TRBV15 with TRBJ2-7; D unresolved. The clonotype was recovered from a donor aged 50 or older with non-small cell lung cancer. CDR3 residues: CATSRQRSYEQYF. The CDR3 DNA reads as TGTGCCACCAGCAGGCAGAGATCCTACGAGCAGTACTTC. Full variable domain (rest looked up from reference TRBV15 and TRBJ2-7): DAMVIQNPRYQVTQFGKPVTLSCSQTLNHNVMYWYQQKSSQAPKLLFHYYDKDFNNEADTPDNFQSRRPNTSFCFLDIRSPGLGDTAMYLCATSRQRSYEQYFGPGTRLTVT.